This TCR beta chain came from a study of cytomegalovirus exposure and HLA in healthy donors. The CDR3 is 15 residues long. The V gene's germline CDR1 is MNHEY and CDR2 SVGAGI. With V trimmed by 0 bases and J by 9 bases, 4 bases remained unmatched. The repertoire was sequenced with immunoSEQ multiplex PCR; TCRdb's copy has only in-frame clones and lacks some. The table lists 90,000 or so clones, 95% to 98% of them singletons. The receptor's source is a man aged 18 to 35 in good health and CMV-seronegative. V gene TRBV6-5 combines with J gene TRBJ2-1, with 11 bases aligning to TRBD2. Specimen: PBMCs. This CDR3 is CASSYSTSGTREQFF. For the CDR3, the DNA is TGTGCCAGCAGTTACTCGACTAGCGGGACGCGTGAGCAGTTCTTC.